Below, one T cell receptor beta chain is given with its context. Its antigen is unknown. This sample is drawn from a study of OX40 agonist ivuxolimab in advanced cancers. The wider study: Three partial responders included one hepatocellular carcinoma patient and two cutaneous melanoma patients. Whole-study results and caveats: Researchers did not establish what antigens the expanded peripheral T cells target. Expanded clones tended on average to be more numerous among CD8+ T cells than CD4+.

The CDR3 sequence is 15 residues long. Germline V gene sequence: CDR1 SGHTA, CDR2 FQGNSA. Trimming at V came to 3 bases and at J to 3 bases, leaving 1 base not matched to a gene. Produced via immunoSEQ multiplex PCR; TCRdb's table is partial and in-frame only. In the table there are tens of thousands of clones, about 85% of which are singletons. Sequencing was performed on CD4+ or CD8+ T cells sorted from blood, taken in a trial of the OX40 agonist ivuxolimab. The receptor comes from an adult with an advanced solid tumor such as melanoma, head and neck, liver or kidney cancer. The rearrangement joins TRBV7-2 to TRBJ2-1; 11 positions match TRBD2. The CDR3 spells CASSLGLADYNEQFF. CDR3 sequence (DNA): TGTGCCAGCAGCTTGGGACTAGCGGACTACAATGAGCAGTTCTTC.